The T cell receptor (beta chain) under discussion was sequenced for a study of blood T cell repertoires in COVID-19 (dated by TCRdb to between 2020 and 2021). At the level of the whole study: Samples covering the acute and convalescent phases of COVID-19 were provided by collaborators in the United States, Italy and Spain. The material from the prospective study consisted of cDNA or gDNA derived from T cells, B-cell-depleted T cells, or PBMCs. Subjects who had been exposed to COVID-19, were actively infected with it, or had recovered from it provided the deeply sampled blood TCRbeta repertoires that made up the dataset. The repertoires were released in a freely available public database meant as a resource for research on the immune response to SARS-CoV-2. The samples were drawn from the first 160 participants of the ongoing ImmuneRACE study and from under 1,500 subjects provided by 6 global collaborators. The sample metadata nearly always contained a de-identified subject ID, COVID-19 status, age in years and sex. HLA class I and class II types, where available, came from metadata supplied by the sample provider rather than from assay-based typing.

Results and caveats for the whole study, not just this receptor: How much clinical and demographic metadata was included differed by source and by participant, and the metadata was provided uncurated.

As to this clone: No antigen is known for it. Base-call qualities are not available, and no considerably larger clone is one nucleotide away.

The germline V gene specifies SGHRS as CDR1 and YFSETQ as CDR2. The CDR3 measures 15 amino acids from cysteine to phenylalanine. Only the CDR3 portion is preserved as DNA: 45 bases, with reading frame beginning at the first base. V is cut by 0 bases and J by 4 bases, and the space between the germline ends is 11 bases. Whole blood was collected in K2EDTA tubes by collaborating institutions according to the institutions' own protocols. For TCRbeta analysis, collaborators shipped samples as frozen whole blood, isolated PBMCs, or DNA extracted from either of those sample types. The immunoSEQ Assay, a bias-controlled multiplex PCR, was used to amplify TCRbeta CDR3 regions from genomic DNA. The paper's processing steps were these. Within the assay, amplification of reference gene primers was used to estimate how many nucleated cells each sample contained. To quantify the absolute abundance of each unique TCRbeta CDR3 rearrangement, sequence reads were collapsed and filtered. For each sample, productive Simpson clonality was calculated as the square root of Simpson's diversity index over productive rearrangements. The immuneACCESS repertoire file appears here via TCRdb, limited to in-frame rearrangements. These files lack a portion of the clones; in checked studies, under half of the deficit traces to unresolved V genes, and the cause of the others is not known. V, J and clone size derive from that table, while D and trimming were established from the DNA sequence. The sample profile shows roughly 330,000 clones; around 82% of them were found once. The biggest ten clones account for roughly 1.1% of the sample.

The sequence was collected from a woman aged 45-60 years with acute or convalescent COVID-19. The material sequenced was peripheral blood. Recombination joined TRBV5-1 with TRBJ1-5, with the D gene call left open. This receptor carries the CDR3 CASSLGESGNQPQHF. In nucleotides, the sequence is TGCGCCAGCAGCTTGGGGGAGAGTGGGAATCAGCCCCAGCATTTT.